These 13 T cell receptor beta chains were all obtained from the same sample, sequenced in a study of blood T cell repertoires in COVID-19. Only in-frame clones appear in the TCRdb table, and some are missing; sequencing was by immunoSEQ multiplex PCR. This repertoire shows some 150,000 clones, more than 70% found once; its top ten account for 3.6%. The sequencing input was PBMCs or T cells enriched from blood (not recorded which). These receptors all come from a woman in her forties or fifties in a cohort exposed to, infected with or recovered from COVID-19 (not recorded which).

V usage is TRBV10-1 and J usage is TRBJ2-3; TRBD2 is a possible D gene (6 bases). The CDR3 is 15 residues long. Germline V lookup: CDR1 WNHNN, CDR2 SYGVQD (reference sequence). The germline V and J ends were trimmed by 3 bases and 0 bases, with 10 bases remaining between them. CDR3 amino acids: CASSEGRESTDTQYF. In DNA form, the CDR3 reads TGCGCCAGCAGTGAAGGACGGGAGAGCACAGATACGCAGTATTTT.

The chain combines TRBV7-9 with TRBJ2-7, with 9 bases fitting TRBD1. V trimming: 5 bases; J trimming: 5 bases; junction bases outside the gene matches: 4. The germline gives CDR1 SEHNR, CDR2 FQNEAQ (reference sequence). The CDR3 length is 13 residues. The CDR3 region is CASSRDRVNEQYF. For the CDR3, the DNA is TGTGCCAGCAGCCGGGACAGGGTGAACGAGCAGTACTTC. The full variable domain, with the rest looked up from reference TRBV7-9 and TRBJ2-7, is DTGVSQNPRHKITKRGQNVTFRCDPISEHNRLYWYRQTLGQGPEFLTYFQNEAQLEKSRLLSDRFSAERPKGSFSTLEIQRTEQGDSAMYLCASSRDRVNEQYFGPGTRLTVT.

The CDR3 here is CASRRDRDPAYEQYF. The DNA for the CDR3 is TGTGCCAGCAGACGGGACAGGGATCCGGCCTACGAGCAGTACTTC. The V call is TRBV2, the J call TRBJ2-7; 9 bases agree with TRBD1. Germline CDR1 is SNHLY and CDR2 is FYNNEI. This CDR3 is built from 15 residues. Trimming took 6 bases from V and 2 from J; bases not matched to a gene: 8.

V and J are TRBV6-5 and TRBJ2-7; 7 bases fit TRBD1. The ends lost 9 bases at V and 4 bases at J; junction bases unmatched: 15. The CDR3 length is 15 residues. Germline CDR1 and CDR2: MNHEY and SVGAGI. CDR3 residues: CASRTPGQLEYEQYF. CDR3 DNA: TGTGCCAGTCGAACTCCGGGACAGCTGGAGTACGAGCAGTACTTC.

This chain joins TRBV2 and TRBJ1-4; weak D call: TRBD1 (5 bases). In germline, CDR1 is SNHLY, CDR2 FYNNEI. The CDR3 spans 16 residues. The V gene lost 8 bases and the J gene lost 0 bases, with 16 bases spanning the gap. CDR3 nucleotide sequence: TGTGCCAGCGGGGGGTTTGGACGGGCAACTAATGAAAAACTGTTTTTT. Protein sequence: CASGGFGRATNEKLFF.

This chain uses TRBV6-2 or TRBV6-3 with TRBJ2-7; perhaps TRBD1 as D (8 bases). The V end was cut by 2 bases, the J end by 3 bases, with 17 bases between. Germline V lookup: CDR1 MNHEY, CDR2 SVGEGT. The CDR3 covers 16 residues. The CDR3 nucleotides are TGTGCCAGCAGTTACGATTCTACAGGGGGGGTCTACGAGCAGTACTTC. Its protein product is CASSYDSTGGVYEQYF.

The gene calls are TRBV19 and TRBJ1-5, with TRBD1 as a possible D gene (6 bases). Trimming cost V 5 bases and J 2 bases, with 13 bases left between them. CDR1 is LNHDA and CDR2 is SQIVND in the germline V gene (reference sequence). CDR3 length: 15 residues. Written as DNA, the CDR3 is TGTGCCAGTAGTTCGGGGGGCTTAGGCAATCAGCCCCAGCATTTT. Protein sequence: CASSSGGLGNQPQHF.

The chain carries TRBV15 and TRBJ1-5; the D is unclear. The CDR3 spans 15 residues. Germline V lookup: CDR1 LNHNV, CDR2 YYDKDF (reference sequence). V was pared by 5 bases and J by 1 base, with 12 bases between. CDR3 loop: CATSSEADSNQPQHF. CDR3 DNA sequence: TGTGCCACCAGCTCGGAGGCCGACAGCAATCAGCCCCAGCATTTT.

The CDR3 nucleotides are TGTGCCAGCTCACCAAACAGGTTGAACACTGAAGCTTTCTTT. It encodes CASSPNRLNTEAFF. V usage is TRBV18 and J usage is TRBJ1-1, with a tentative D call TRBD1 (5 bases). Germline CDR1 KGHSH, CDR2 LQKENI. The CDR3 length is 14 residues. V lost 2 bases, J lost 0 bases, and 7 bases lay in between. Full variable domain (rest looked up from reference TRBV18 and TRBJ1-1): NAGVMQNPRHLVRRRGQEARLRCSPMKGHSHVYWYRQLPEEGLKFMVYLQKENIIDESGMPKERFSAEFPKEGPSILRIQQVVRGDSAAYFCASSPNRLNTEAFFGQGTRLTVV.

The rearrangement joins TRBV4-1 to TRBJ1-1, with D unresolved. The V gene's germline CDR1 is MGHRA and CDR2 YSYEKL. V lost 4 bases and J 6 bases, leaving 9 bases between the germline ends. CDR3 length: 12 residues. The CDR3 reads CASSREGAEAFF. The CDR3 nucleotides read TGCGCCAGCAGCCGGGAGGGCGCTGAAGCTTTCTTT.

The genes are TRBV6-6 and TRBJ1-2; D unresolved. Trimming left V 8 bases short and J 0 bases short, with 16 bases between. CDR1 MNHNY and CDR2 SVGAGI come from the germline V gene (reference sequence). The CDR3 loop spans 15 amino acids. CDR3 DNA: TGTGCCAGCCGATTGGCGGCAGCCACTAACTATGGCTACACCTTC. This gives the protein CASRLAAATNYGYTF.

The chain combines TRBV7-9 with TRBJ1-1, with unresolved D. Trimming pared 5 bases from V and 1 base from J, leaving 11 bases between. Germline V gene data show CDR1 as SEHNR and CDR2 as FQNEAQ (reference sequence). There are 14 residues in the CDR3. CDR3 protein: CASSNPSGNTEAFF. Here the CDR3 DNA reads TGTGCCAGCAGCAACCCGTCAGGGAACACTGAAGCTTTCTTT.

The chain carries TRBV7-9 and TRBJ1-3; no clear D. Germline V gives CDR1 SEHNR, CDR2 FQNEAQ (reference sequence). V lost 0 bases and J 3 bases, leaving 12 bases between the germline ends. This CDR3 has 16 residues. The CDR3 nucleotides are TGTGCCAGCAGCTTAGCGACGCCGCGGGGTGGAAACACCATATATTTT. This gives the protein CASSLATPRGGNTIYF.